The rows below give T cell receptor beta chains drawn from one sample of a study of shared clonotypes between healthy human individuals. Sequencing used immunoSEQ multiplex PCR; TCRdb keeps in-frame clones, though not all of them. Here the sample spans a few million clones, about 92% being singletons. Sample: naive CD4+ T cells sorted from blood. The receptors come from a man aged 18 to 29 in good health. The CDR3 runs from the conserved cysteine through the conserved F or W. Fields, in order: J gene, clone size, D gene, V gene, CDR3 protein, CDR3 DNA. D genes are given only for firm matches. Rows may omit the clone size; those that give it use once, few, many or a size class.

J: TRBJ2-3; size: -; D: TRBD1; V: TRBV5-1; CDR3: CASSFSLGGEVDTQYF; DNA: TGCGCCAGCAGCTTTTCTTTAGGGGGCGAAGTGGATACGCAGTATTTT
J: TRBJ2-3; size: -; D: -; V: TRBV6-4; CDR3: CASSDSRADTQYF; DNA: TGTGCCAGCAGTGACTCGAGGGCAGATACGCAGTATTTT
J: TRBJ2-2; size: -; D: -; V: TRBV18; CDR3: CASSPALTTITGELFF; DNA: TGTGCCAGCTCACCAGCATTAACAACGATCACCGGGGAGCTGTTTTTT
J: TRBJ1-2; size: -; D: -; V: TRBV15; CDR3: CATSREQGVSNYGYTF; DNA: TGTGCCACCAGCAGAGAACAGGGCGTTTCGAACTATGGCTACACCTTC
J: TRBJ1-5; size: -; D: TRBD1; V: TRBV6-6; CDR3: CASSTSDRGRQPQHF; DNA: TGTGCCAGCAGTACCTCGGACAGGGGGCGTCAGCCCCAGCATTTT
J: TRBJ2-3; size: once; D: -; V: TRBV6-5; CDR3: CASSYGLAPSTDTQYF; DNA: TGTGCCAGCAGTTACGGGCTAGCCCCTAGCACAGATACGCAGTATTTT
J: TRBJ2-7; size: -; D: -; V: TRBV18; CDR3: CASSPTLGTTYEQYF; DNA: TGTGCCAGCTCACCGACATTAGGCACCACCTACGAGCAGTACTTC
J: TRBJ1-2; size: -; D: -; V: TRBV19; CDR3: CASSILNAQGYGYTF; DNA: TGTGCCAGTAGTATACTCAATGCTCAGGGCTATGGCTACACCTTC
J: TRBJ2-2; size: -; D: TRBD1; V: TRBV5-1; CDR3: CASSPGTGKTGELFF; DNA: TGCGCCAGCAGCCCCGGGACAGGGAAAACCGGGGAGCTGTTTTTT
J: TRBJ1-5; size: -; D: -; V: TRBV18; CDR3: CASSPTVGYQPQHF; DNA: TGTGCCAGCTCGCCTACAGTAGGATATCAGCCCCAGCATTTT
J: TRBJ2-5; size: -; D: -; V: TRBV6-5; CDR3: CASSLGAFQETQYF; DNA: TGTGCCAGCAGCCTAGGGGCTTTTCAAGAGACCCAGTACTTC
J: TRBJ2-3; size: once; D: -; V: TRBV30; CDR3: CATRVGSTDTQYF; DNA: TGTGCCACCAGGGTGGGGAGCACAGATACGCAGTATTTT
J: TRBJ2-5; size: -; D: TRBD2; V: TRBV11-3; CDR3: CASSLGGLAREETQYF; DNA: TGTGCCAGCAGCTTAGGGGGACTAGCGAGGGAGGAGACCCAGTACTTC
J: TRBJ1-2; size: -; D: -; V: TRBV19; CDR3: CASSPRHEELPYGYTF; DNA: TGTGCCAGTAGTCCCCGACATGAGGAATTACCCTATGGCTACACCTTC
J: TRBJ2-2; size: -; D: TRBD1; V: TRBV30; CDR3: CAWSGRTGGGELFF; DNA: TGTGCCTGGAGTGGAAGGACAGGCGGCGGGGAGCTGTTTTTT